These 25 T cell receptor beta chains were sequenced from one sample in a study of beta chain features in type 1 diabetes. Overall study results and limits: TCRB CDR3 length was moderately but significantly reduced in all four CD4+ subsets of Type 1 diabetes patients.

These receptors are not linked to any known antigen. The entirety of the isolated RNA underwent reverse transcription, so expressed TCRB transcripts were sequenced. The assay was immunoSEQ multiplex PCR, and TCRdb's table has in-frame clones only and misses some. The sample lists a few hundred thousand clones, roughly 20% seen once, with roughly 0.028% in the top ten. Sequences were obtained from naive CD4+ T cells from blood. These TCRs come from a woman aged 35 to 49 with type 1 diabetes.

This clone was seen a few times. This rearrangement joins TRBV2 to TRBJ2-1, with TRBD1 as a possible D gene (5 bases). The CDR3 runs 13 residues. The V gene's germline CDR1 is SNHLY and CDR2 FYNNEI. Deletions cut 7 bases from V and 3 bases from J, with 10 bases between. Written as DNA, the CDR3 is TGTGCCAGCACCGGACATATCTACAATGAGCAGTTCTTC. Translation: CASTGHIYNEQFF.

Comment on this clone: The identical CDR3 is also encoded by other nucleotide sequences in the sample. This chain joins TRBV30 and TRBJ1-5; the match to TRBD1 covers 9 bases. CDR3 length equals 14 residues. V lost 1 base, J lost 4 bases, and 2 bases stayed unmatched. Germline CDR1 and CDR2: GTSNPN and SVGIG (reference sequence). The CDR3 region has the DNA TGTGCCTGGAGTGCGGACAGGGGAAATCAGCCCCAGCATTTT. Protein product: CAWSADRGNQPQHF.

The chain carries TRBV4-1 and TRBJ2-1; D not resolved. The V gene's germline CDR1 is MGHRA and CDR2 YSYEKL. The CDR3 loop spans 15 amino acids. V lost 1 base and J lost 4, with 11 bases in between. The DNA of the CDR3 is TGCGCCAGCAGCCAAGGGATAGCTACTTACAATGAGCAGTTCTTC. Translating it yields CASSQGIATYNEQFF.

The rearrangement uses TRBV11-2 and TRBJ2-4, with D possibly being TRBD1 (6 bases). V lost 8 bases, J lost 6 bases, and 20 bases lay in between. Germline V gene lookup returns CDR1 SGHAT and CDR2 FQNNGV. This CDR3 contains 15 residues. The CDR3 DNA sequence: TGTGCCAGCGGATCCCGAGCGGACAGCGCAAACATTCAGTACTTC. Encoded protein: CASGSRADSANIQYF.

The V call is TRBV28, the J call TRBJ1-5; maybe TRBD1 (6 bases). V gave up 11 bases and J gave up 3 bases, with 11 bases separating them. This CDR3 has 12 residues. Germline lookup yields CDR1 MDHEN and CDR2 SYDVKM. The CDR3 sequence is CAHRALNQPQHF. Here the CDR3 DNA reads TGTGCCCACAGGGCCCTCAATCAGCCCCAGCATTTT.

The genes are TRBV30 and TRBJ1-2; 10 bases match TRBD1. Germline CDR1 and CDR2: GTSNPN and SVGIG (reference sequence). The length of the CDR3 is 11 residues. V was pared by 5 bases and J by 7 bases, with 1 base of the junction left unmatched. CDR3 in DNA: TGTGCCTGGGGACAGGGGGTTGGCTACACCTTC. It yields the protein CAWGQGVGYTF.

This clone appeared a few times. The chain couples TRBV11-2 to TRBJ1-2; D gene uncertain. There are 14 residues in the CDR3. The germline CDR1 and CDR2 sequences are SGHAT and FQNNGV. The V end lost 5 bases, the J end lost 0 bases, and 10 bases lay between the germline ends. CDR3 protein: CASSPAVPNYGYTF. The DNA of the CDR3 is TGTGCCAGCAGCCCCGCAGTCCCTAACTATGGCTACACCTTC. The full variable domain, rest sourced from reference TRBV11-2 and TRBJ1-2, is EAGVAQSPRYKIIEKRQSVAFWCNPISGHATLYWYQQILGQGPKLLIQFQNNGVVDDSQLPKDRFSAERLKGVDSTLKIQPAKLEDSAVYLCASSPAVPNYGYTFGSGTRLTVV.

The gene calls are TRBV4-3 and TRBJ2-2; 9 positions match TRBD1. Germline-derived CDR1 and CDR2 are LGHNA and YSLEER. The CDR3 is 16 amino acids. J gave up 5 bases and V 5 bases, and 9 bases lay outside the gene matches. The CDR3 here is CASSWFGTGRTGELFF. CDR3 coding DNA: TGCGCCAGCAGCTGGTTCGGGACAGGGAGGACCGGGGAGCTGTTTTTT.

This clone was seen only a few times. This sequence joins TRBV5-4 and TRBJ2-1; D may be TRBD1 (6 bases). Trimming removed 2 bases from V and 7 bases from J, with 16 bases in between. CDR1 and CDR2 from the germline V gene are SGHNT and YYREEE (reference sequence). The CDR3 totals 15 residues. CDR3 bases: TGTGCCAGCAGCTTACGGGACACCTATGGGAATGAGCAGTTCTTC. Its protein is CASSLRDTYGNEQFF.

This sequence joins TRBV29-1 and TRBJ2-7; D might be TRBD1 (5 bases). V was trimmed by 3 bases and J by 3 bases, leaving 12 bases between them. CDR3 length: 13 residues. The germline gives CDR1 SQVTM, CDR2 ANQGSEA. CDR3 in DNA: TGCAGCGTTGAGGGGCGCTCAGGCTACGAGCAGTACTTC. Protein: CSVEGRSGYEQYF.

This clone was picked up a small number of times. This chain links TRBV5-1 with TRBJ1-1; no reliable D call. V shed 4 bases and J shed 2 bases, with 12 bases lying between them. CDR1 and CDR2 (germline): SGHRS, YFSETQ. There are 14 residues in the CDR3. CDR3 nucleotides: TGCGCCAGCAGCCCCTCAGGTTATAACACTGAAGCTTTCTTT. It encodes CASSPSGYNTEAFF.

The chain uses TRBV15 and TRBJ2-7, with D perhaps TRBD2 (5 bases). Trimming took 3 bases from V and 2 from J, leaving 11 bases between them. CDR3 length equals 14 residues. In germline, CDR1 is LNHNV, CDR2 YYDKDF (reference sequence). The CDR3 bases are TGTGCCACCAGCAGGGAGGCATTCACCTACGAGCAGTACTTC. Its protein is CATSREAFTYEQYF.

The chain employs TRBV30 and TRBJ2-2, with D perhaps matching TRBD2 (5 bases). The germline CDR1 and CDR2 sequences are GTSNPN and SVGIG (reference sequence). CDR3 length equals 14 residues. V lost 2 bases and J lost 7, with 14 bases in between. CDR3 amino acids: CAWSTRGASGELFF. The CDR3 DNA reads as TGTGCCTGGAGTACCCGGGGAGCAAGCGGGGAGCTGTTTTTT.

The chain recombines TRBV7-3 with TRBJ2-1; TRBD2 matches at 13 bases. CDR1 is SGHTA, CDR2 FQGTGA, per germline. CDR3 size: 15 residues. V lost 2 bases and J lost 10; bases outside the gene matches: 5. CDR3 bases: TGTGCCAGCAGCTTAGGACTAGCGGGAGTTGGGGAGCAGTTCTTC. Translation: CASSLGLAGVGEQFF.

This chain uses TRBV28 with TRBJ2-5, with 7 bases matching TRBD1. Per the germline V gene, CDR1 is MDHEN and CDR2 is SYDVKM. CDR3 length: 16 amino acids. The trim removed 6 bases at V and 5 bases at J, leaving 15 bases unmatched. CDR3 sequence reads: CASRPMPQGIQETQYF. In DNA, the CDR3 is TGTGCCAGCAGACCTATGCCACAGGGGATCCAGGAGACCCAGTACTTC.

The chain links TRBV7-3 to TRBJ2-1; 8 bases are a match to TRBD2. J gave up 9 bases and V 1 base, and 11 bases lay outside the gene matches. The CDR3 has 16 amino acids. The germline CDR1 and CDR2 sequences are SGHTA and FQGTGA. The CDR3 nucleotides are TGTGCCAGCAGCTTAATGGTTAGCGGGAATCAGGGTGAGCAGTTCTTC. This gives the protein CASSLMVSGNQGEQFF. The complete variable domain, with remaining parts taken from reference TRBV7-3 and TRBJ2-1, reads GAGVSQTPSNKVTEKGKYVELRCDPISGHTALYWYRQSLGQGPEFLIYFQGTGAADDSGLPNDRFFAVRPEGSVSTLKIQRTERGDSAVYLCASSLMVSGNQGEQFFGPGTRLTVL.

The CDR3 DNA reads as TGTGCCAGCAGCGTAGGGGGGACACCTGGGGCCAACGTCCTGACTTTC. This sequence encodes CASSVGGTPGANVLTF. The gene calls are TRBV9 and TRBJ2-6; a weak D match, TRBD1 (6 bases). The CDR3 is 16 amino acids. Trimming took 0 bases from V and 2 from J, leaving 9 bases between them. Germline V lookup: CDR1 SGDLS, CDR2 YYNGEE.

This clone was detected only a few times. The genes are TRBV4-2 and TRBJ2-7, with a possible D match to TRBD1 (6 bases). The CDR3 has 17 residues. The ends were cut back, 3 bases at V and 4 bases at J, with 22 bases in the middle. The germline V gene encodes CDR1 LGHNA and CDR2 YNFKEQ. The CDR3 region has the DNA TGTGCCAGCAGCCAGGGGGCCTCGTCAGGGAAGATATACGAGCAGTACTTC. It codes for CASSQGASSGKIYEQYF.

The sample holds a few counts of this clone. The chain has TRBV18 and TRBJ1-5, with D maybe TRBD1 (6 bases). The V end lost 2 bases, the J end lost 5 bases, and 16 bases lay between the germline ends. This CDR3 has 16 residues. Germline CDR1 KGHSH, CDR2 LQKENI. Here the CDR3 DNA reads TGTGCCAGCTCACCAGCCCATGCAGGGACATATCAGCCCCAGCATTTT. Its protein product is CASSPAHAGTYQPQHF.

For this clone: The sample contains more than one DNA sequence encoding this CDR3. The CDR3 region has the DNA TGTGCCAGCAGCCAAACTTACGAGCAGTACTTC. This translates into CASSQTYEQYF. The chain is built from TRBV14 and TRBJ2-7; D uncertain. Germline CDR1 and CDR2: SGHDN and FVKESK. The CDR3 runs to 11 residues. Trimming took off 2 bases at V and 4 bases at J, with 3 bases between the two ends.

This clone was picked up a small number of times. The rearrangement joins TRBV18 to TRBJ2-5, with D possibly being TRBD1 (6 bases). V shed 6 bases and J shed 3 bases, with 11 bases lying between them. Germline-derived CDR1 and CDR2 are KGHSH and LQKENI. The length of the CDR3 is 13 residues. CDR3 sequence reads: CASSRTEKETQYF. For the CDR3, the DNA is TGTGCCAGCTCCCGGACAGAGAAAGAGACCCAGTACTTC.

This clone was seen only a few times. The V and J genes are TRBV2 and TRBJ2-1, with 11 bases fitting TRBD2. V was clipped by 6 bases and J by 5 bases; unmatched bases: 3. CDR1 is SNHLY, CDR2 FYNNEI, per germline. This CDR3 comprises 14 residues. The CDR3: CASRVAGGDNEQFF. CDR3 nucleotide sequence: TGTGCCAGCAGGGTAGCGGGAGGGGACAATGAGCAGTTCTTC.

This chain connects TRBV6-5 to TRBJ2-1, with 7 bases lining up with TRBD2. V shed 6 bases, J shed 4 bases, and the junction held 6 bases outside the gene matches. CDR1 and CDR2 from the germline V gene are MNHEY and SVGAGI. The CDR3 is 14 residues long. CDR3 nucleotides: TGTGCCAGCAGCCCCCCGGGGGGATACAATGAGCAGTTCTTC. Amino acids: CASSPPGGYNEQFF.

This clone has a handful of counts. CDR3 in amino acids: CASSSGFLSSYNEQFF. In nucleotides, the CDR3 is TGCGCCAGCAGCTCCGGGTTCCTGAGCTCCTACAATGAGCAGTTCTTC. The rearrangement links TRBV5-1 to TRBJ2-1; D is unresolved. Trimming took off 3 bases at V and 0 bases at J, with 13 bases between the two ends. Looked up from germline, CDR1 is SGHRS and CDR2 is YFSETQ. The CDR3 covers 16 residues.

This clone occurred a few times. The chain uses TRBV28 and TRBJ1-2; D not resolved. Trimming cost V 5 bases and J 1 base, with 5 bases left between them. Germline V gives CDR1 MDHEN, CDR2 SYDVKM. The CDR3 totals 12 residues. The DNA of the CDR3 is TGTGCCAGCAGTCGGGATAACTATGGCTACACCTTC. Its translation: CASSRDNYGYTF.